Following are 20 T cell receptor beta chains from one sample sequenced in a study of T-cell memory formation after mild COVID-19. One entry per CDR3 protein results from TCRdb running MiXCR on the 5' RACE reads. This sample has under 200,000 distinct CDR3 sequences, with 10% to 15% found just once. Sequencing was done on a sample of PBMCs or a T cell subset sorted from them (not recorded which). The receptors originated from a young man who had mild COVID-19 (a few samples of this study predate the infection). Cell type and time point are not known.

In DNA form, the CDR3 reads TGTGCCAGCAGTGAAGAAACAGCCGCGAACACCGGGGAGCTGTTTTTT. Its protein product is CASSEETAANTGELFF. The chain employs TRBV2 and TRBJ2-2; D is ambiguous. Trimming took off 1 base at V and 0 bases at J, with 9 bases between the two ends. There are 16 residues in the CDR3. Germline-derived CDR1 and CDR2 are SNHLY and FYNNEI.

This clonotype was counted a few times. The V call is TRBV2, the J call TRBJ1-3, with 9 positions matching TRBD1. CDR3 length: 18 amino acids. The V gene's germline CDR1 is SNHLY and CDR2 FYNNEI. The V gene end was trimmed by 5 bases and the J gene end by 0 bases; junction bases not matched to a gene: 11. The CDR3 bases are TGTGCCAGCAGTCCTAGGGGACAGGGTCTCCTCTCTGGAAACACCATATATTTT. This encodes CASSPRGQGLLSGNTIYF. The full variable domain, rest sourced from reference TRBV2 and TRBJ1-3, is EPEVTQTPSHQVTQMGQEVILRCVPISNHLYFYWYRQILGQKVEFLVSFYNNEISEKSEIFDDQFSVERPDGSNFTLKIRSTKLEDSAMYFCASSPRGQGLLSGNTIYFGEGSWLTVV.

V and J are TRBV4-1 and TRBJ2-4; 14 nucleotides match TRBD2. From germline, CDR1 is MGHRA and CDR2 YSYEKL. The V and J ends lost 3 bases and 1 base, in that order; junction bases with no gene match: 5. The CDR3 has 18 amino acids. In DNA, the CDR3 is TGCGCCAGCAGCCACGGACTAGCGGGGGGTGGGGCCAAAAACATTCAGTACTTC. The encoded protein is CASSHGLAGGGAKNIQYF.

The rearrangement uses TRBV24-1 and TRBJ2-1, with TRBD2 matching over 14 bases. The junction had 3 bases not matched to a gene; V was cut back by 4 bases and J by 5 bases. Germline V CDR1 and CDR2: KGHDR, SFDVKD. The CDR3 totals 16 residues. DNA for the CDR3: TGTGCCACCAGTGACGGACTAGCGGGGGGCAACAATGAGCAGTTCTTC. Translated: CATSDGLAGGNNEQFF.

V gene TRBV6-5 combines with J gene TRBJ1-1, with TRBD1 identical over 7 bases. Germline CDR1 MNHEY, CDR2 SVGAGI. This CDR3 has 16 amino acids. Trimming took 6 bases from V and 1 from J; bases not matched to a gene: 11. CDR3 nucleotide sequence: TGTGCCAGCAGCTCTCAGAGGGGGCGGGGGAACACTGAAGCTTTCTTT. It yields the protein CASSSQRGRGNTEAFF.

This clonotype was seen only a few times. The chain joins TRBV9 to TRBJ1-4, with no clear D. The CDR3 totals 16 residues. The germline V gene encodes CDR1 SGDLS and CDR2 YYNGEE. Trimming cost V 1 base and J 3 bases, with 13 bases left between them. Written as DNA, the CDR3 is TGTGCCAGCAGCGTATCCCAGAAGTCGGCTAATGAAAAACTGTTTTTT. It translates to CASSVSQKSANEKLFF.

This clonotype was seen a few times. CDR3 DNA: TGCGCCAGCAGCTCCACCGGGACAGGGAACGGGGAGCTGTTTTTT. Protein sequence: CASSSTGTGNGELFF. The rearrangement joins TRBV5-1 to TRBJ2-2; 9 bases line up with TRBD1. The J segment lost 7 bases and the V segment lost 3 bases, leaving 7 bases of the junction unmatched. The CDR3 is made up of 15 amino acids. In germline, CDR1 is SGHRS, CDR2 YFSETQ.

The chain employs TRBV7-2 and TRBJ1-5; a weak D match, TRBD1 (5 bases). CDR3 length: 15 residues. Per germline, CDR1 SGHTA and CDR2 FQGNSA. Trimming cost V 5 bases and J 4 bases, with 15 bases left between them. For the CDR3, the DNA is TGTGCCAGCAGCGTCGATGGGGGAGGGAATCAGCCCCAGCATTTT. Its translation: CASSVDGGGNQPQHF.

V is TRBV4-1 and J is TRBJ2-3; 9 nucleotides line up with TRBD2. Germline V CDR1 and CDR2: MGHRA, YSYEKL. V trimming: 3 bases; J trimming: 1 base; junction bases outside the gene matches: 2. CDR3 size: 15 residues. CDR3 nucleotide sequence: TGCGCCAGCAGCCACAGCGGGGGGCGCACAGATACGCAGTATTTT. Translating gives CASSHSGGRTDTQYF.

The chain couples TRBV10-3 to TRBJ2-5, with a tentative D call TRBD2 (6 bases). Germline CDR1 reads ENHRY; CDR2 reads SYGVKD. This CDR3 has 13 amino acids. V was cut by 11 bases and J by 5 bases, with 18 bases left in between. The CDR3 spells CAVSGGASETQYF. The CDR3 nucleotides read TGTGCCGTCTCCGGCGGGGCCTCGGAGACCCAGTACTTC.

This clonotype was recorded many times. The chain joins TRBV7-3 to TRBJ1-2, with D perhaps TRBD1 (6 bases). V lost 5 bases to trimming and J lost 10 bases, with 20 bases between them. Germline V gene sequence: CDR1 SGHTA, CDR2 FQGTGA. The CDR3 sequence is 14 residues long. The CDR3 here is CASSQRDTARDYTF. In DNA, the CDR3 is TGTGCCAGCAGCCAAAGGGACACCGCCAGAGACTACACCTTC.

This clonotype was observed a handful of times. This chain joins TRBV5-1 and TRBJ1-2; 10 nucleotides line up with TRBD1. The length of the CDR3 is 12 residues. After removal of 6 bases from V and 5 bases from J, the junction contained 1 base not matched to a gene. Germline CDR1 SGHRS, CDR2 YFSETQ. In DNA, the CDR3 is TGCGCCAGCACGGGACAGGGGTATGGCTACACCTTC. Residues: CASTGQGYGYTF. The whole variable domain, remainder taken from reference TRBV5-1 and TRBJ1-2, is KAGVTQTPRYLIKTRGQQVTLSCSPISGHRSVSWYQQTPGQGLQFLFEYFSETQRNKGNFPGRFSGRQFSNSRSEMNVSTLELGDSALYLCASTGQGYGYTFGSGTRLTVV.

The chain recombines TRBV5-1 with TRBJ2-3; no clear D. With 0 bases removed from V and 3 bases from J, the gap between germline ends came to 11 bases. Per germline, CDR1 SGHRS and CDR2 YFSETQ. The length of the CDR3 is 15 residues. The CDR3 DNA is TGCGCCAGCAGCTTGGCGCCGATCGGGACAGATACGCAGTATTTT. Protein sequence: CASSLAPIGTDTQYF.

The gene calls are TRBV6-1 and TRBJ2-6, with no clear D. The germline V gene has CDR1 MNHNS and CDR2 SASEGT. The CDR3 has 16 amino acids. The V end was cut by 0 bases, the J end by 2 bases, with 8 bases between. Here the CDR3 reads CASSEAHGTGANVLTF. In DNA form, the CDR3 reads TGTGCCAGCAGTGAAGCGCACGGTACTGGGGCCAACGTCCTGACTTTC.

The V call is TRBV14, the J call TRBJ2-1; perhaps D is TRBD1 or TRBD2 (5 bases each). Germline lookup yields CDR1 SGHDN and CDR2 FVKESK. V lost 1 base and J lost 10, with 17 bases in between. The CDR3 loop spans 15 amino acids. This CDR3 is CASSQVGTWGLEQFF. DNA for the CDR3: TGTGCCAGCAGCCAAGTAGGGACCTGGGGGTTGGAGCAGTTCTTC.

There are a few counts of this clonotype. The V call is TRBV7-2, the J call TRBJ2-1; a possible D gene is TRBD2 (5 bases). Germline V gene sequence: CDR1 SGHTA, CDR2 FQGNSA. Trimming took 5 bases from V and 10 from J, leaving 12 bases between them. CDR3 size: 12 residues. CDR3 sequence (DNA): TGTGCCAGCAGCGGGAGAGACCGGGAGCAGTTCTTC. This translates into CASSGRDREQFF.

This clonotype was seen only a few times. The rearrangement uses TRBV3-1 and TRBJ1-1, with TRBD1 identical over 9 bases. V shed 1 base, J shed 6 bases, and the junction held 6 bases outside the gene matches. This CDR3 has 15 residues. Germline V gives CDR1 LGHDT, CDR2 YNNKEL (reference sequence). CDR3 coding DNA: TGTGCCAGCAGCCAAGCCGGGACAGGGTTAGCTGAAGCTTTCTTT. This sequence encodes CASSQAGTGLAEAFF. The variable domain in full, with the rest retrieved from reference TRBV3-1 and TRBJ1-1, is DTAVSQTPKYLVTQMGNDKSIKCEQNLGHDTMYWYKQDSKKFLKIMFSYNNKELIINETVPNRFSPKSPDKAHLNLHINSLELGDSAVYFCASSQAGTGLAEAFFGQGTRLTVV.

This clonotype was observed a few times. The chain is built from TRBV4-3 and TRBJ1-2; D not certain. The germline CDR1 and CDR2 sequences are LGHNA and YSLEER. This CDR3 region has 13 residues. V lost 1 base and J lost 7, with 10 bases in between. The CDR3 sequence is CASSQVVGRGYTF. DNA of the CDR3: TGCGCCAGCAGCCAAGTTGTCGGGCGTGGCTACACCTTC.

This clonotype was seen a handful of times. V gene TRBV7-3 combines with J gene TRBJ2-2; tentative D call: TRBD1 (7 bases). V dropped 5 bases and J dropped 4 bases, with 17 bases sitting between them. Germline assignment: CDR1 SGHTA and CDR2 FQGTGA. The CDR3 sequence is 16 residues long. CDR3 coding DNA: TGTGCCAGCAGCCCGGCCGGACAGGAGGGCACCGGGGAGCTGTTTTTT. Translated: CASSPAGQEGTGELFF.

This chain joins TRBV30 and TRBJ2-5; D is possibly TRBD1 (5 bases). CDR1 and CDR2 from the germline V gene are GTSNPN and SVGIG (reference sequence). The CDR3 extends over 15 amino acids. Deletions cut 3 bases from V and 5 bases from J, with 19 bases between. The CDR3: CAWRAGSHRGETQYF. The CDR3 DNA sequence: TGTGCCTGGAGAGCAGGGTCACACCGCGGTGAGACCCAGTACTTC.